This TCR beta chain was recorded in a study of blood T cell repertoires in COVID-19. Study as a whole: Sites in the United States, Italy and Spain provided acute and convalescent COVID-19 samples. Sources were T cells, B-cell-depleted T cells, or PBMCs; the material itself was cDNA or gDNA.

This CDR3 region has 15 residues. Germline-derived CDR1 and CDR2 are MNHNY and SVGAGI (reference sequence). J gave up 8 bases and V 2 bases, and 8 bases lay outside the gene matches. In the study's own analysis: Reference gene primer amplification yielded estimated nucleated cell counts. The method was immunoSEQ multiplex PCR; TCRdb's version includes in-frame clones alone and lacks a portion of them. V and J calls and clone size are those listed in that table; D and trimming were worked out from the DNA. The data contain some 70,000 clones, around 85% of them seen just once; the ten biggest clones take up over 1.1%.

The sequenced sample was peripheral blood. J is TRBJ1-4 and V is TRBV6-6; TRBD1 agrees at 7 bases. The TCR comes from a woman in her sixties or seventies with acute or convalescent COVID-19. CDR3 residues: CASSYLTGSREKLFF. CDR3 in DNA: TGTGCCAGCAGTTACCTGACAGGGTCAAGGGAAAAACTGTTTTTT.